The 24 T cell receptor beta chains presented below share a single source sample, sequenced in a study of beta chain features in type 1 diabetes. Their cognate antigens are unknown. Findings and limits, study-wide: People with Type 1 diabetes carried modestly yet significantly shorter TCRB CDR3s in all four CD4+ subsets.

The whole isolated RNA underwent reverse transcription, so sequencing captured expressed TCRB transcripts. Clones were read by immunoSEQ multiplex PCR, and TCRdb kept only the in-frame ones, dropping some. The table lists 250,000 to 350,000 clones, approximately 14% of them singletons. The sequenced sample consisted of naive CD4+ T cells from blood. These receptors were obtained from a man aged 25-45 years with type 1 diabetes.

The rearrangement links TRBV6-1 to TRBJ2-7; D ambiguous. The germline gives CDR1 MNHNS, CDR2 SASEGT. The V end lost 3 bases, the J end lost 0 bases, and 9 bases lay between the germline ends. The CDR3 is made up of 14 amino acids. The CDR3 spells CASSEVRTSYEQYF. The CDR3 DNA follows: TGTGCCAGCAGTGAGGTCAGAACCTCCTACGAGCAGTACTTC.

V usage is TRBV9 and J usage is TRBJ2-1; no definite D call. CDR1 and CDR2 from the germline V gene are SGDLS and YYNGEE. Trimming cost V 0 bases and J 4 bases, with 5 bases left between them. There are 13 residues in the CDR3. The CDR3 bases are TGTGCCAGCAGCGTAGCACATTACAATGAGCAGTTCTTC. Protein product: CASSVAHYNEQFF.

The V and J genes are TRBV5-1 and TRBJ2-5; tentatively, D is TRBD1 (6 bases). This CDR3 region has 13 residues. Germline CDR1 and CDR2: SGHRS and YFSETQ. Trimming cost V 7 bases and J 2 bases, with 12 bases left between them. The DNA of the CDR3 is TGCGCCAGCGGAGGACAGAGACAAGAGACCCAGTACTTC. Protein: CASGGQRQETQYF.

The chain couples TRBV6-6 to TRBJ1-3, with D unresolved. CDR1 MNHNY and CDR2 SVGAGI come from the germline V gene (reference sequence). The CDR3 extends over 13 amino acids. The CDR3 DNA reads as TGTGGAATTGGCGAGGGTACTGGAAACACCATATATTTT. Its protein is CGIGEGTGNTIYF.

The V and J genes are TRBV7-3 and TRBJ2-7; a weak D match, TRBD1 (6 bases). CDR1 and CDR2 (germline): SGHTA, FQGTGA. Trimming removed 5 bases at V and 1 base at J, with 12 bases between. This CDR3 has 14 residues. CDR3 amino acids: CASSATGTSYEQYF. The CDR3 nucleotides are TGTGCCAGCAGCGCAACCGGGACATCCTACGAGCAGTACTTC.

This clone was detected only a few times. The chain links TRBV28 to TRBJ1-2; D not resolved. CDR1 is MDHEN and CDR2 is SYDVKM in the germline V gene. This CDR3 is 13 amino acids long. The ends were cut back, 6 bases at V and 8 bases at J, with 16 bases in the middle. CDR3 in amino acids: CASSRPGVAGYTF. CDR3 in DNA: TGTGCCAGCAGCCGCCCCGGGGTGGCAGGCTACACCTTC.

This clone was counted between two and nine times. The chain joins TRBV7-2 to TRBJ2-7; the match to TRBD1 covers 8 bases. This CDR3 is 14 amino acids long. In germline, CDR1 is SGHTA, CDR2 FQGNSA. V lost 8 bases and J lost 1; bases outside the gene matches: 7. The CDR3 loop is CASRRQGNSYEQYF. The CDR3 coding sequence is TGTGCCAGCCGCCGACAGGGGAATTCCTACGAGCAGTACTTC.

The chain links TRBV6-5 to TRBJ2-5; no clear D gene. V was shortened by 5 bases and J by 4 bases, with 11 bases between the two germline ends. The germline gives CDR1 MNHEY, CDR2 SVGAGI. This CDR3 has 13 amino acids. The CDR3 reads CASSMRRRETQYF. CDR3 nucleotides: TGTGCCAGCAGTATGAGAAGGAGAGAGACCCAGTACTTC.

This clone was seen a handful of times. V and J are TRBV2 and TRBJ2-1; D possibly corresponds to TRBD1 (6 bases). This CDR3 has 12 amino acids. Trimming removed 7 bases from V and 8 bases from J, with 12 bases in between. CDR1 is SNHLY and CDR2 is FYNNEI in the germline V gene. CDR3 nucleotides: TGTGCCAGCAAGGACAGAACCGATGAGCAGTTCTTC. Translated: CASKDRTDEQFF.

This clone was seen more than once but under ten times. The rearrangement links TRBV6-6 to TRBJ2-1; D call uncertain. CDR1 MNHNY and CDR2 SVGAGI come from the germline V gene (reference sequence). V gave up 5 bases and J gave up 6 bases, with 5 bases separating them. The CDR3 runs 11 residues. CDR3 loop: CASSLSNEQFF. The CDR3 coding sequence is TGTGCCAGCAGTCTGTCCAATGAGCAGTTCTTC.

This clone has only a few counts. The chain uses TRBV4-2 and TRBJ1-1; 11 bases align to TRBD1. With V trimmed by 3 bases and J by 5 bases, 2 bases remained unmatched. The length of the CDR3 is 14 residues. Looked up from germline, CDR1 is LGHNA and CDR2 is YNFKEQ. The CDR3 region has the DNA TGTGCCAGCAGCCAGGACAGGGGGCGGACTGAAGCTTTCTTT. Translating gives CASSQDRGRTEAFF.

This clone has only a few counts. The V gene is TRBV11-1, the J gene TRBJ2-1; 10 bases map to TRBD2. The germline CDR1 and CDR2 sequences are SGHAT and FQDESV (reference sequence). The CDR3 loop spans 17 amino acids. Trimming removed 5 bases from V and 0 bases from J; junction bases left unmatched: 7. This CDR3 is CASSMGLALSSYNEQFF. CDR3 coding DNA: TGTGCCAGCAGCATGGGACTAGCGCTGAGCTCCTACAATGAGCAGTTCTTC.

The chain joins TRBV9 to TRBJ2-1; perhaps TRBD2 as D (6 bases). The germline CDR1 and CDR2 sequences are SGDLS and YYNGEE. This CDR3 has 15 residues. With 4 bases removed from V and 1 base from J, the gap between germline ends came to 12 bases. Here the CDR3 reads CASSLSGLSYNEQFF. The DNA of the CDR3 is TGTGCCAGCAGCCTTAGCGGTCTATCCTACAATGAGCAGTTCTTC.

This clone was found a few times. CDR3 in DNA: TGTGCCACCAGGAAGGAGGCCAAAAACATTCAGTACTTC. This codes for CATRKEAKNIQYF. V gene TRBV15 combines with J gene TRBJ2-4, with D uncertain. Trimming took 6 bases from V and 1 from J, leaving 7 bases between them. The CDR3 is made up of 13 amino acids. Per the germline V gene, CDR1 is LNHNV and CDR2 is YYDKDF (reference sequence).

The chain has TRBV5-1 and TRBJ2-1; 9 bases are shared with TRBD2. The CDR3 contains 16 residues. Germline trimming cut 6 bases from V and 0 bases from J; bases unmatched to any gene: 7. Germline V gene lookup returns CDR1 SGHRS and CDR2 YFSETQ. The chain's CDR3 is CASNPGLANSYNEQFF. The CDR3 bases are TGCGCCAGCAACCCGGGACTAGCCAACTCCTACAATGAGCAGTTCTTC.

This clone was observed a handful of times. J is TRBJ2-1 and V is TRBV10-3; TRBD2 matches 9 bases. This CDR3 spans 15 amino acids. V shed 2 bases, J shed 6 bases, and the junction held 5 bases outside the gene matches. Looked up from germline, CDR1 is ENHRY and CDR2 is SYGVKD. In nucleotides, the CDR3 is TGTGCCATCAGTGAGAGGTCTAGCGGGATCAATGAGCAGTTCTTC. This encodes CAISERSSGINEQFF.

This clone was counted a few times. This rearrangement joins TRBV28 to TRBJ1-1; 11 bases align to TRBD1. CDR1 MDHEN and CDR2 SYDVKM come from the germline V gene. CDR3 length equals 14 residues. V dropped 6 bases and J dropped 6; count of bases not matched to a gene: 6. The CDR3 is CASSGQGAGPEAFF. CDR3 sequence (DNA): TGTGCCAGCAGCGGACAGGGGGCAGGGCCTGAAGCTTTCTTT. The full variable domain, its missing parts supplied by reference TRBV28 and TRBJ1-1, is DVKVTQSSRYLVKRTGEKVFLECVQDMDHENMFWYRQDPGLGLRLIYFSYDVKMKEKGDIPEGYSVSREKKERFSLILESASTNQTSMYLCASSGQGAGPEAFFGQGTRLTVV.

The chain recombines TRBV5-1 with TRBJ2-3; a weak D match, TRBD1 (6 bases). Germline CDR1 SGHRS, CDR2 YFSETQ. CDR3 length equals 14 residues. The ends were cut back, 5 bases at V and 4 bases at J, with 14 bases in the middle. CDR3 region: CASRVQGLADTQYF. In DNA, the CDR3 is TGCGCCAGCAGGGTTCAGGGGTTGGCAGATACGCAGTATTTT. Full variable domain (missing parts from reference TRBV5-1 and TRBJ2-3): KAGVTQTPRYLIKTRGQQVTLSCSPISGHRSVSWYQQTPGQGLQFLFEYFSETQRNKGNFPGRFSGRQFSNSRSEMNVSTLELGDSALYLCASRVQGLADTQYFGPGTRLTVL.

This clone appeared a few times. V usage is TRBV18 and J usage is TRBJ1-1; no clear D gene. V lost 1 base and J lost 1, with 13 bases in between. The CDR3 has 16 amino acids. Per germline, CDR1 KGHSH and CDR2 LQKENI. The DNA of the CDR3 is TGTGCCAGCTCACCACAGCCCGCCCGGGAGAACACTGAAGCTTTCTTT. It yields the protein CASSPQPARENTEAFF. Full variable domain (missing parts from reference TRBV18 and TRBJ1-1): NAGVMQNPRHLVRRRGQEARLRCSPMKGHSHVYWYRQLPEEGLKFMVYLQKENIIDESGMPKERFSAEFPKEGPSILRIQQVVRGDSAAYFCASSPQPARENTEAFFGQGTRLTVV.

The chain couples TRBV5-4 to TRBJ1-2, with a weak D call TRBD1 (5 bases). Trimming took 10 bases from V and 7 from J, leaving 23 bases between them. Germline CDR1 is SGHNT and CDR2 is YYREEE (reference sequence). The CDR3 sequence is 14 residues long. The CDR3 nucleotides are TGTGCCTCCGGTTGGGATCAGGGTTTGTCTGGCTACACCTTC. It encodes CASGWDQGLSGYTF.

The genes are TRBV2 and TRBJ1-2, with D tentatively TRBD1 (6 bases). V lost 6 bases and J 3 bases, leaving 14 bases between the germline ends. The CDR3 runs to 14 residues. The germline V gene has CDR1 SNHLY and CDR2 FYNNEI. The CDR3 region is CASRNDAGDYGYTF. For the CDR3, the DNA is TGTGCCAGCAGAAACGACGCAGGGGACTATGGCTACACCTTC.

About this clone: The same CDR3 can be traced to other DNA sequences in this sample. This chain links TRBV5-1 with TRBJ1-5; a possible D gene is TRBD1 (6 bases). The CDR3 has 14 amino acids. In germline, CDR1 is SGHRS, CDR2 YFSETQ. Trimming removed 0 bases at V and 2 bases at J, with 6 bases between. Here the CDR3 DNA reads TGCGCCAGCAGCTTGGCAGGGGGCAATCAGCCCCAGCATTTT. Its protein is CASSLAGGNQPQHF. Full variable domain (outside the CDR3, taken from reference TRBV5-1 and TRBJ1-5): KAGVTQTPRYLIKTRGQQVTLSCSPISGHRSVSWYQQTPGQGLQFLFEYFSETQRNKGNFPGRFSGRQFSNSRSEMNVSTLELGDSALYLCASSLAGGNQPQHFGDGTRLSIL.

This clone was counted a few times. The chain links TRBV29-1 to TRBJ2-3; the match to TRBD1 covers 7 bases. The CDR3 totals 12 residues. The V gene end was trimmed by 7 bases and the J gene end by 4 bases; junction bases not matched to a gene: 5. CDR1 and CDR2 from the germline V gene are SQVTM and ANQGSEA. The CDR3 DNA is TGCAGCGCGGAAGGGGGCCCAGATACGCAGTATTTT. Amino acids: CSAEGGPDTQYF.

This clone has just a few counts. The rearrangement joins TRBV5-1 to TRBJ1-1; possible D gene TRBD1, 6 bases. Germline loops: CDR1 SGHRS, CDR2 YFSETQ. This CDR3 has 15 amino acids. Trimming cost V 0 bases and J 4 bases, with 13 bases left between them. The CDR3 nucleotides are TGCGCCAGCAGCTTGGCCGGGGGGCCCGCCACTGAAGCTTTCTTT. It yields the protein CASSLAGGPATEAFF.